A selection of T cell receptor beta chains follows, all from one sample in a study of blood T cells in healthy people across ages. From the 5' RACE reads, TCRdb called clonotypes with MiXCR, one entry per CDR3 protein. This table holds 710,000 or so distinct CDR3 sequences, roughly 20% found once. The material sequenced was blood. The receptors were gathered from a man in his 70s in good health. The CDR3 runs from the conserved cysteine through the conserved F or W. The D gene is left open where the match is weak. Clone size is shown for a subset of rows, as once, few, many or a class of expanded clone.

D gene: NA
J gene: TRBJ2-1
clone size: NA
V gene: TRBV5-6
CDR3 DNA: TGTGCCAGCTTCCTAGGGTCAAGCTCCTACAATGAGCAGTTCTTC
CDR3 protein: CASFLGSSSYNEQFF

D gene: NA
J gene: TRBJ2-5
clone size: few
V gene: TRBV3-1
CDR3 DNA: TGTGCCAGCAGCCTCCCTCTGGGGACAATCCAAGAGACCCAGTACTTC
CDR3 protein: CASSLPLGTIQETQYF

D gene: TRBD2
J gene: TRBJ2-5
clone size: NA
V gene: TRBV5-1
CDR3 DNA: TGCGCCAGCAGCTTGGTGACTAGCGGGGGGGTTGACAATGAGCAGCTCTTC
CDR3 protein: CASSLVTSGGVDNEQLF

D gene: NA
J gene: TRBJ2-7
clone size: few
V gene: TRBV20-1
CDR3 DNA: TGCAGTGCTAGAAAAGGGGCCTACGAGCAGTACTTC
CDR3 protein: CSARKGAYEQYF

D gene: TRBD1
J gene: TRBJ2-5
clone size: NA
V gene: TRBV2
CDR3 DNA: TGTGCCAGCAGTTGGGGACAGGAGGAGACCCAGTACTTC
CDR3 protein: CASSWGQEETQYF

D gene: NA
J gene: TRBJ2-5
clone size: NA
V gene: TRBV7-2
CDR3 DNA: TGTGCCAGCAGCCTCACGAGGGGGCAAGAGACCCAGTACTTC
CDR3 protein: CASSLTRGQETQYF

D gene: TRBD2
J gene: TRBJ2-3
clone size: NA
V gene: TRBV12-3/TRBV12-4
CDR3 DNA: TGTGCCAGCAGCCCCATTAGCGGGAGGGAGTATTTT
CDR3 protein: CASSPISGREYF

D gene: NA
J gene: TRBJ2-1
clone size: many
V gene: TRBV5-1
CDR3 DNA: TGCGCCAGCAGCTTCGGGGAATCCTACAATGAGCAGTTCTTC
CDR3 protein: CASSFGESYNEQFF

D gene: NA
J gene: TRBJ2-3
clone size: NA
V gene: TRBV7-9
CDR3 DNA: TGTGCCAGCAGCCTGGAGGACGTCTCAGATACGCAGTATTTT
CDR3 protein: CASSLEDVSDTQYF

D gene: NA
J gene: TRBJ2-5
clone size: NA
V gene: TRBV5-1
CDR3 DNA: TGCGCCAGCAGCTTGACGGGGCCCCCAGAGACCCAGTACTTC
CDR3 protein: CASSLTGPPETQYF

D gene: NA
J gene: TRBJ1-5
clone size: NA
V gene: TRBV6-1
CDR3 DNA: TGTGCCAGCAGTGGCCGTACAGCCAGCAATCAGCCCCAGCATTTT
CDR3 protein: CASSGRTASNQPQHF

D gene: NA
J gene: TRBJ1-1
clone size: NA
V gene: TRBV5-1
CDR3 DNA: TGCGCCAGCAGCTGGGGGGGGTTGGGTGACACTGAAGCTTTCTTT
CDR3 protein: CASSWGGLGDTEAFF

D gene: NA
J gene: TRBJ1-2
clone size: few
V gene: TRBV20-1
CDR3 DNA: TGCAGTGCTGGGGACTGGTCGATTGGCTACACCTTC
CDR3 protein: CSAGDWSIGYTF

D gene: NA
J gene: TRBJ2-3
clone size: many
V gene: TRBV2
CDR3 DNA: TGTGCCAGCAGGGGGACTCGTAACACAGATACGCAGTATTTT
CDR3 protein: CASRGTRNTDTQYF

D gene: NA
J gene: TRBJ2-5
clone size: few
V gene: TRBV6-1
CDR3 DNA: TGTGCCAGCAGTGCGGGGGGACAGGCACCCGAGACCCAGTACTTC
CDR3 protein: CASSAGGQAPETQYF

D gene: NA
J gene: TRBJ1-1
clone size: NA
V gene: TRBV5-5
CDR3 DNA: TGTGCCAGCAGTCCGGACGTGAACACTGAAGCTTTCTTT
CDR3 protein: CASSPDVNTEAFF

D gene: NA
J gene: TRBJ1-4
clone size: NA
V gene: TRBV6-5
CDR3 DNA: TGTGCCAGCAGTATCCAAGTCGCAACTAATGAAAAACTGTTTTTT
CDR3 protein: CASSIQVATNEKLFF

D gene: TRBD2
J gene: TRBJ2-1
clone size: NA
V gene: TRBV20-1
CDR3 DNA: TGCAGTGCTAGAGAGGGGACTAGGTTGCATGAGCAGTTCTTC
CDR3 protein: CSAREGTRLHEQFF

D gene: NA
J gene: TRBJ2-5
clone size: NA
V gene: TRBV7-2
CDR3 DNA: TGTGCCAGCAGGACCGGGATCCAAGAGACCCAGTACTTC
CDR3 protein: CASRTGIQETQYF

D gene: TRBD2
J gene: TRBJ2-1
clone size: few
V gene: TRBV29-1
CDR3 DNA: TGCAGCGTTGGTAGGCGGGAGTTTGAGAATGAGCAGTTCTTC
CDR3 protein: CSVGRREFENEQFF

D gene: NA
J gene: TRBJ1-3
clone size: NA
V gene: TRBV12-3/TRBV12-4
CDR3 DNA: TGTGCCAGCAGCCGCGACAGAGTCCGGAACACCATATATTTT
CDR3 protein: CASSRDRVRNTIYF

D gene: NA
J gene: TRBJ2-7
clone size: few
V gene: TRBV28
CDR3 DNA: TGTGCCAGCACCCTAACCCCAGTTTCCTACGAGCAGTACTTC
CDR3 protein: CASTLTPVSYEQYF

D gene: NA
J gene: TRBJ1-3
clone size: NA
V gene: TRBV7-9
CDR3 DNA: TGTGCCAGCAGCCAACAGTCCCGGAGGTCCGATTTT
CDR3 protein: CASSQQSRRSDF

D gene: NA
J gene: TRBJ2-3
clone size: few
V gene: TRBV20-1
CDR3 DNA: TGCAGTGCTAGAGATGACAATCCACCTTTGTGGGATACGCAGTATTTT
CDR3 protein: CSARDDNPPLWDTQYF

D gene: TRBD1
J gene: TRBJ1-2
clone size: NA
V gene: TRBV20-1
CDR3 DNA: TGCAGTGCTACGGACAGGGTGGGGGTCGGCTATGGCTACACCTTC
CDR3 protein: CSATDRVGVGYGYTF

D gene: TRBD1
J gene: TRBJ2-1
clone size: many
V gene: TRBV28
CDR3 DNA: TGTGCCAGCAGCCTAGGGACAGGGATTCAAGGGCAGTTCTTC
CDR3 protein: CASSLGTGIQGQFF

D gene: TRBD2
J gene: TRBJ2-5
clone size: NA
V gene: TRBV20-1
CDR3 DNA: TGCAGTGCTGAGTTAGCGGGAGAAGAGACCCAGTACTTC
CDR3 protein: CSAELAGEETQYF

D gene: NA
J gene: TRBJ2-7
clone size: NA
V gene: TRBV6-5
CDR3 DNA: TGTGCCAGCAGTTACGGGGCCTCTGGGGAGCAGTACTTC
CDR3 protein: CASSYGASGEQYF

D gene: NA
J gene: TRBJ2-5
clone size: few
V gene: TRBV18
CDR3 DNA: TGTGCCAGCTCACCCAGGACAGCGACAGGGACCCAGTACTTC
CDR3 protein: CASSPRTATGTQYF

D gene: TRBD2
J gene: TRBJ2-5
clone size: few
V gene: TRBV11-2
CDR3 DNA: TGTGCCAGCAGCTCACAACCGGGACTAACACTTGGAGGGACCCAGTACTTC
CDR3 protein: CASSSQPGLTLGGTQYF

D gene: NA
J gene: TRBJ2-7
clone size: once
V gene: TRBV7-8
CDR3 DNA: TGTGCCAGCAGCCCACAGGATCTCTACGAGCAGTACTTC
CDR3 protein: CASSPQDLYEQYF

D gene: TRBD1
J gene: TRBJ2-7
clone size: few
V gene: TRBV5-1
CDR3 DNA: TGCGCCAGCAGCTTGTGGGGACAGCAAATCTCCTACGAGCAGTACTTC
CDR3 protein: CASSLWGQQISYEQYF

D gene: NA
J gene: TRBJ2-6
clone size: NA
V gene: TRBV12-3/TRBV12-4
CDR3 DNA: TGTGCCAGCAGTTTAACCCAGGCCTCTGGGGCCAACGTCCTGACTTTC
CDR3 protein: CASSLTQASGANVLTF

D gene: TRBD2
J gene: TRBJ2-4
clone size: many
V gene: TRBV5-1
CDR3 DNA: TGCGCCAGCAGCTTTCAAGGACTAGCACCCTCTGGAAACATTCAGTACTTC
CDR3 protein: CASSFQGLAPSGNIQYF

D gene: NA
J gene: TRBJ1-6
clone size: few
V gene: TRBV10-3
CDR3 DNA: TGTGCCATCAGTGAGAGGCAGGATAATTCACCCCTCCACTTT
CDR3 protein: CAISERQDNSPLHF

D gene: NA
J gene: TRBJ1-2
clone size: few
V gene: TRBV5-1
CDR3 DNA: TGCGCCAGCAGCCCCACTGACCATGGCTACACCTTC
CDR3 protein: CASSPTDHGYTF

D gene: TRBD2
J gene: TRBJ2-5
clone size: few
V gene: TRBV20-1
CDR3 DNA: TGCAGTGCTAGAGATGCGGGAGATCCTCGGGGGACCCAGTACTTC
CDR3 protein: CSARDAGDPRGTQYF

D gene: NA
J gene: TRBJ2-3
clone size: few
V gene: TRBV5-1
CDR3 DNA: TGCGCCAGCAGCTTGGCCGTAACCCATACAGATGCGCAGTATTTT
CDR3 protein: CASSLAVTHTDAQYF

D gene: NA
J gene: TRBJ2-1
clone size: NA
V gene: TRBV29-1
CDR3 DNA: TGCAGCGTTGGGTATAAGAGCTCCTACAATGAGCAGTTCTTC
CDR3 protein: CSVGYKSSYNEQFF

D gene: NA
J gene: TRBJ2-1
clone size: few
V gene: TRBV10-3
CDR3 DNA: TGTGCCATCAGTGGTTCAGGGGCGGAAGCCTACAATGAGCAGTTCTTC
CDR3 protein: CAISGSGAEAYNEQFF

D gene: TRBD1
J gene: TRBJ2-3
clone size: few
V gene: TRBV29-1
CDR3 DNA: TGCAGCGTCCAGGGGGCAGATACGCAGTATTTT
CDR3 protein: CSVQGADTQYF

D gene: NA
J gene: TRBJ2-3
clone size: few
V gene: TRBV12-3/TRBV12-4
CDR3 DNA: TGTGCCAGTAGGACTGGCGGGGCCCGCACAGATACGCAGTATTTT
CDR3 protein: CASRTGGARTDTQYF

D gene: NA
J gene: TRBJ2-7
clone size: many
V gene: TRBV3-1
CDR3 DNA: TGTGCCAGCAGCCAGTGGACCTACGAGCAGTACTTC
CDR3 protein: CASSQWTYEQYF

D gene: NA
J gene: TRBJ2-1
clone size: NA
V gene: TRBV7-8
CDR3 DNA: TGTGCCAGCAGCTCGCTCGTCTCCTACAATGAGCAGTTCTTC
CDR3 protein: CASSSLVSYNEQFF

D gene: NA
J gene: TRBJ1-3
clone size: few
V gene: TRBV12-3/TRBV12-4
CDR3 DNA: TGTGCCTGTAGCCGGGCCTCTGGAAACACCATATATTTT
CDR3 protein: CACSRASGNTIYF

D gene: NA
J gene: TRBJ2-1
clone size: few
V gene: TRBV7-9
CDR3 DNA: TGTGCCAGCAGCTTACGCAAACCCGAGCAGTTCTTC
CDR3 protein: CASSLRKPEQFF

D gene: TRBD1
J gene: TRBJ2-7
clone size: few
V gene: TRBV11-2
CDR3 DNA: TGTGCCAGCAGCTCCGGACAGGGTCCAATGTTCGAGCAGTACTTC
CDR3 protein: CASSSGQGPMFEQYF

D gene: NA
J gene: TRBJ2-3
clone size: NA
V gene: TRBV3-1
CDR3 DNA: TGTGCCAGCAGCTACGGACACCCTAGCACAGATACGCAGTATTTT
CDR3 protein: CASSYGHPSTDTQYF

D gene: NA
J gene: TRBJ2-1
clone size: NA
V gene: TRBV7-9
CDR3 DNA: TGTGCCAGCAGCGGAGGGTTTTATGAGACCCAGTGCTTC
CDR3 protein: CASSGGFYETQCF

D gene: TRBD1
J gene: TRBJ2-4
clone size: many
V gene: TRBV12-3/TRBV12-4
CDR3 DNA: TGTGCCAGCACCACAGGGGGCGCGAACATTCAGTACTTC
CDR3 protein: CASTTGGANIQYF

D gene: NA
J gene: TRBJ2-6
clone size: NA
V gene: TRBV6-2/TRBV6-3
CDR3 DNA: TGTGCCAGCACCAAGGAGGCCAACGTCCTGACTTTC
CDR3 protein: CASTKEANVLTF

D gene: NA
J gene: TRBJ1-1
clone size: NA
V gene: TRBV18
CDR3 DNA: TGTGCCAGCTCACCATCTGCCACAGACTTCTCCACTGAAGCTTTCTTT
CDR3 protein: CASSPSATDFSTEAFF

D gene: NA
J gene: TRBJ2-3
clone size: NA
V gene: TRBV7-2
CDR3 DNA: TGTGCCAGCAGCCCAGGGGTATGGGGGGGCCCCACGAGCACAGATACGCAGTATTTT
CDR3 protein: CASSPGVWGGPTSTDTQYF